This T cell receptor (beta chain) was captured by sequencing in a study of breast tumors, draining lymph nodes, adjacent tissues. TCRdb called the multiplex PCR reads again in MiXCR, with one record for every CDR3 protein. The data contain roughly 130,000 distinct CDR3 sequences, roughly 33% of them seen just once; the ten biggest clones take up about 2.5%. The study's findings and limits: Tumor T cell lymph node origin was a supported hypothesis, not proven. Tumors had less TCR diversity than lymph nodes, more than nontumor tissue.

This clonotype was recorded at least ten times. Its antigen remains unidentified. V trimming: 6 bases; J trimming: 4 bases; junction bases outside the gene matches: 7. CDR1 and CDR2 (germline): DFQATT, SNEGSKA (reference sequence). The CDR3 consists of 13 residues. The lymph nodes were axillary draining lymph nodes from breast cancer patients. This chain uses TRBV20-1 with TRBJ2-3, with 7 bases aligning to TRBD1. Sequences were obtained from axillary lymph node tissue. The sequence came from a female donor with breast cancer. Some clones in this sample may be carry-over from other donors' samples. CDR3 sequence (DNA): TGCAGTGCCAAAAAAGGGACAGCAGATACGCAGTATTTT. It codes for CSAKKGTADTQYF.